The 32 T cell receptor beta chains below come from one sample, sequenced in a study of T cell responses to AZD1222 COVID-19 vaccine listed by TCRdb under 2021. This specimen's time point label, interpreted: about 28 days (+/-7) after the second vaccine dose. The library was built by means of the immunoSEQ multiplex PCR assay. Held by TCRdb, this immuneACCESS table contains in-frame sequences only and omits some clones. Under half of the omission traces to an unresolved V gene where checked; the cause of the rest is unknown. The sample table lists about 130,000 clones, about 88% of them with a count of one. The ten largest clones take up 9.5% of the sample. This specimen was peripheral blood, taken 28 days after the second AZD1222 dose. The receptors come from an adult who received the AZD1222 COVID-19 vaccine.

The chain joins TRBV7-9 to TRBJ1-2; unclear D gene. Germline V gene sequence: CDR1 SEHNR, CDR2 FQNEAQ (reference sequence). Trimming pared 2 bases from V and 4 bases from J, leaving 17 bases between. There are 16 residues in the CDR3. For the CDR3, the DNA is TGTGCCAGCAGCTTACAAGCGCTCCCTGCCCTCTATGGCTACACCTTC. Its protein product is CASSLQALPALYGYTF. The full variable domain, completed using reference TRBV7-9 and TRBJ1-2, is DTGVSQNPRHKITKRGQNVTFRCDPISEHNRLYWYRQTLGQGPEFLTYFQNEAQLEKSRLLSDRFSAERPKGSFSTLEIQRTEQGDSAMYLCASSLQALPALYGYTFGSGTRLTVV.

The chain joins TRBV5-1 to TRBJ2-5; 7 positions match TRBD2. CDR3 length: 15 amino acids. The germline CDR1 and CDR2 sequences are SGHRS and YFSETQ. The trim removed 3 bases at V and 1 base at J, leaving 6 bases unmatched. In nucleotides, the CDR3 is TGCGCCAGCAGCTCAGGGACTACACTCCAAGAGACCCAGTACTTC. Its protein product is CASSSGTTLQETQYF.

The chain recombines TRBV6-4 with TRBJ2-2, with D perhaps being TRBD1 or TRBD2 (5 bases each). Looked up from germline, CDR1 is MRHNA and CDR2 is SNTAGT. The V gene lost 4 bases and the J gene lost 2 bases, with 14 bases spanning the gap. The CDR3 runs 16 residues. CDR3 nucleotides: TGTGCCAGCAGTGGACAGCGGTCCATTAACACCGGGGAGCTGTTTTTT. Translated: CASSGQRSINTGELFF.

The chain carries TRBV7-9 and TRBJ1-1; no clear D. This CDR3 has 14 amino acids. Trimming removed 5 bases at V and 2 bases at J, with 12 bases between. Germline CDR1 is SEHNR and CDR2 is FQNEAQ (reference sequence). The CDR3 region has the DNA TGTGCCAGCAGCCCAACTATGGGCAACACTGAAGCTTTCTTT. It yields the protein CASSPTMGNTEAFF.

To note about this clone: Mismatch with germline at one junction end may stem from a read error. The genes are TRBV7-7 and TRBJ2-2; D unresolved. Germline CDR1 reads SSHAT; CDR2 reads FNYEAQ (reference sequence). This CDR3 region has 14 residues. The CDR3 spells CASSLGHNTGELFF. Here the CDR3 DNA reads TGTGCTAGCAGCTTAGGTCACAACACCGGGGAGCTGTTTTTT.

V usage is TRBV10-2 and J usage is TRBJ1-5, with a possible D match to TRBD1 (5 bases). Germline CDR1 reads WSHSY; CDR2 reads SAAADI. CDR3 length equals 12 residues. V lost 3 bases, J lost 9 bases, and 9 bases lay in between. In nucleotides, the CDR3 is TGCGCCAGCAGTGATGGGGACCGGCCCCAGCATTTT. This sequence encodes CASSDGDRPQHF.

This chain connects TRBV3-1 (or the pseudogene TRBV3-2) to TRBJ2-1; TRBD1 might be the D (6 bases). Germline V gene lookup returns CDR1 LGHDT and CDR2 YNNKEL (reference sequence). This CDR3 is 15 amino acids long. The V and J ends lost 0 bases and 5 bases respectively, with 11 bases between them. The chain's CDR3 is CASSQEGQGNNEQFF. The CDR3 DNA is TGTGCCAGCAGCCAAGAAGGGCAGGGGAACAATGAGCAGTTCTTC.

The rearrangement links TRBV7-9 to TRBJ1-2; weak D call: TRBD1 (5 bases). Germline-derived CDR1 and CDR2 are SEHNR and FQNEAQ (reference sequence). Trimming cost V 2 bases and J 2 bases, with 12 bases left between them. CDR3 length: 15 amino acids. The CDR3 nucleotides are TGTGCCAGCAGCTTAAATGGGGGAGAGAACTATGGCTACACCTTC. This translates into CASSLNGGENYGYTF.

This clone was observed a handful of times. The chain is built from TRBV5-6 and TRBJ1-4; D gene uncertain. Germline CDR1 and CDR2: SGHDT and YYEEEE. Trimming cost V 5 bases and J 4 bases, with 12 bases left between them. The CDR3 runs to 14 residues. Here the CDR3 DNA reads TGTGCCAGCAGGAGTACAGCGAATAATGAAAAACTGTTTTTT. The encoded protein is CASRSTANNEKLFF.

The chain is built from TRBV9 and TRBJ2-1, with TRBD1 matching 8 bases. V lost 4 bases to trimming and J lost 5 bases; unmatched junction nucleotides: 11. This CDR3 contains 16 residues. Germline V gives CDR1 SGDLS, CDR2 YYNGEE. The CDR3 here is CASSPRDRPYNNEQFF. The CDR3 DNA follows: TGTGCCAGCAGCCCGCGGGACAGGCCCTACAACAATGAGCAGTTCTTC.

J is TRBJ2-1 and V is TRBV11-2; no clear D gene. The germline V and J ends were trimmed by 1 base and 9 bases, with 4 bases remaining between them. CDR1 SGHAT and CDR2 FQNNGV come from the germline V gene. This CDR3 is 11 amino acids long. In nucleotides, the CDR3 is TGTGCCAGCAGCTTAGGTGGTGAGCAGTTCTTC. Translation gives CASSLGGEQFF.

The chain uses TRBV19 and TRBJ1-2, with D tentatively TRBD1 (5 bases). CDR1 is LNHDA, CDR2 SQIVND, per germline (reference sequence). The CDR3 sequence is 13 residues long. The V end was cut by 5 bases, the J end by 2 bases, with 9 bases between. Written as DNA, the CDR3 is TGTGCCAGTAGTGGCCAGGGAAACTATGGCTACACCTTC. This codes for CASSGQGNYGYTF.

The V gene is TRBV9, the J gene TRBJ2-2; the match to TRBD2 covers 9 bases. Germline values: CDR1 SGDLS, CDR2 YYNGEE. Trimming at V came to 2 bases and at J to 1 base, leaving 9 bases not matched to a gene. There are 18 residues in the CDR3. The CDR3 spells CASSVAELSGGNTGELFF. For the CDR3, the DNA is TGTGCCAGCAGCGTCGCCGAACTTAGCGGGGGGAACACCGGGGAGCTGTTTTTT.

The gene calls are TRBV7-9 and TRBJ1-6; D is ambiguous. The CDR3 covers 13 residues. Trimming shortened V by 1 base and J by 6 bases, and 4 bases separated the two germline ends. Germline V gene sequence: CDR1 SEHNR, CDR2 FQNEAQ (reference sequence). The CDR3: CASSLDPNSPLHF. The DNA of the CDR3 is TGTGCCAGCAGCTTAGATCCTAATTCACCCCTCCACTTT.

The CDR3 region is CASSSGDTSSGNTIYF. The CDR3, as DNA: TGTGCCAGCAGCTCCGGGGATACGAGCTCTGGAAACACCATATATTTT. This chain links TRBV5-5 with TRBJ1-3, with D unresolved. Germline CDR1 reads SGHKS; CDR2 reads YYEKEE (reference sequence). V was trimmed by 3 bases and J by 0 bases, leaving 13 bases between them. The CDR3 is 16 residues long.

The chain links TRBV2 to TRBJ1-4, with unresolved D. Per germline, CDR1 SNHLY and CDR2 FYNNEI. The ends were cut back, 6 bases at V and 7 bases at J, with 9 bases in the middle. The CDR3 is made up of 12 amino acids. The chain's CDR3 is CASSVSFEKLFF. CDR3 sequence (DNA): TGTGCCAGCAGCGTATCTTTTGAAAAACTGTTTTTT.

The chain is built from TRBV10-3 and TRBJ1-2; D possibly corresponds to TRBD1 (6 bases). The CDR3 consists of 13 residues. Deletions cut 8 bases from V and 1 base from J, with 11 bases between. The germline gives CDR1 ENHRY, CDR2 SYGVKD. The DNA for the CDR3 is TGTGCCATCCAGGCAGGGGATAACTATGGCTACACCTTC. Translating gives CAIQAGDNYGYTF.

The CDR3 region is CASSDPRAGASSYNSPLHF. CDR3 sequence (DNA): TGTGCCAGCAGTGACCCTCGGGCAGGGGCCAGCTCCTATAATTCACCCCTCCACTTT. This chain links TRBV2 with TRBJ1-6; D is perhaps TRBD1 (6 bases). The germline V and J ends were trimmed by 3 bases and 0 bases, with 18 bases remaining between them. Germline V gives CDR1 SNHLY, CDR2 FYNNEI. The CDR3 loop spans 19 amino acids.

This chain uses TRBV30 with TRBJ1-3; no firm D call. Trimming pared 2 bases from V and 0 bases from J, leaving 5 bases between. CDR1 and CDR2 from the germline V gene are GTSNPN and SVGIG (reference sequence). The CDR3 totals 13 residues. Here the CDR3 DNA reads TGTGCCTGGAGTCCAGGCTCTGGAAACACCATATATTTT. It codes for CAWSPGSGNTIYF.

This sequence joins TRBV18 and TRBJ2-5; possibly TRBD2 for D (5 bases). Germline lookup yields CDR1 KGHSH and CDR2 LQKENI. Trimming took 4 bases from V and 1 from J, leaving 10 bases between them. The CDR3 is made up of 14 amino acids. The CDR3: CASSLGLVQETQYF. The CDR3 nucleotides read TGTGCCAGCTCACTCGGACTGGTCCAAGAGACCCAGTACTTC.

J is TRBJ1-5 and V is TRBV7-8; 8 bases align to TRBD1. The CDR3 sequence is 14 residues long. The J segment lost 5 bases and the V segment lost 5 bases, leaving 5 bases of the junction unmatched. Germline CDR1 reads SGHVS; CDR2 reads FQNEAQ. This chain's CDR3 is CASSIRGRDQPQHF. In DNA form, the CDR3 reads TGTGCCAGCAGCATCAGGGGGCGGGATCAGCCCCAGCATTTT. The full variable domain, with the rest looked up from reference TRBV7-8 and TRBJ1-5, is GAGVSQSPRYKVAKRGQDVALRCDPISGHVSLFWYQQALGQGPEFLTYFQNEAQLDKSGLPSDRFFAERPEGSVSTLKIQRTQQEDSAVYLCASSIRGRDQPQHFGDGTRLSIL.

This chain links TRBV10-1 with TRBJ2-3; tentatively, D is TRBD1 or TRBD2 (6 bases each). Germline V gene sequence: CDR1 WNHNN, CDR2 SYGVQD (reference sequence). The CDR3 runs to 18 residues. Trimming removed 2 bases at V and 2 bases at J, with 20 bases between. CDR3 loop: CASSEPGAPCLATDTQYF. DNA of the CDR3: TGCGCCAGCAGTGAGCCGGGGGCCCCCTGTCTTGCCACAGATACGCAGTATTTT.

The chain joins TRBV10-3 to TRBJ1-5; a weak D match, TRBD1 (6 bases). CDR1 is ENHRY and CDR2 is SYGVKD in the germline V gene. The CDR3 runs to 16 residues. Between the trimmed V and J ends, which lost 4 bases and 2 bases, there was a span of 15 bases. The CDR3 region has the DNA TGTGCCATCAGTGGGGGGCGGGGTGGTGGCAATCAGCCCCAGCATTTT. It is translated as CAISGGRGGGNQPQHF.

The chain has TRBV5-1 and TRBJ1-1; 9 nucleotides agree with TRBD1. This CDR3 has 17 amino acids. V dropped 1 base and J dropped 0; count of bases not matched to a gene: 7. Germline CDR1 SGHRS, CDR2 YFSETQ. CDR3 sequence (DNA): TGCGCCAGCAGCTTGAACAGGGGGCGCGGGGTGAACACTGAAGCTTTCTTT. Translating gives CASSLNRGRGVNTEAFF.

This rearrangement joins TRBV27 to TRBJ2-1, with TRBD1 matching over 8 bases. Germline loops: CDR1 MNHEY, CDR2 SMNVEV (reference sequence). Trimming at V came to 7 bases and at J to 0 bases, leaving 2 bases not matched to a gene. This CDR3 has 14 residues. CDR3 nucleotide sequence: TGTGCCAGCACCGACAGGGGCTCCTACAATGAGCAGTTCTTC. The encoded protein is CASTDRGSYNEQFF.

The chain joins TRBV6-2 or TRBV6-3 to TRBJ2-1; D remains ambiguous. The CDR3 runs to 17 residues. Trimming removed 2 bases at V and 1 base at J, with 15 bases between. Per germline, CDR1 MNHEY and CDR2 SVGEGT. CDR3 DNA: TGTGCCAGCAGTTACAGGCCCTCGGGCACATCCTACAATGAGCAGTTCTTC. Translating gives CASSYRPSGTSYNEQFF.

The genes are TRBV13 and TRBJ2-1; D uncertain. The CDR3 extends over 13 amino acids. Per germline, CDR1 PRHDT and CDR2 FYEKMQ (reference sequence). V was trimmed by 0 bases and J by 15 bases, leaving 15 bases between them. The CDR3 loop reads CASSLGATPSAFF. The CDR3, as DNA: TGTGCCAGCAGCTTAGGGGCGACGCCCAGTGCGTTCTTC. Supplemented by reference TRBV13 and TRBJ2-1, the full variable domain reads AAGVIQSPRHLIKEKRETATLKCYPIPRHDTVYWYQQGPGQDPQFLISFYEKMQSDKGSIPDRFSAQQFSDYHSELNMSSLELGDSALYFCASSLGATPSAFFGPGTRLTVL.

This clone occurred once. The chain uses TRBV13 and TRBJ1-5; 9 bases are shared with TRBD1. CDR1 PRHDT and CDR2 FYEKMQ come from the germline V gene (reference sequence). With 4 bases clipped from V and 8 bases from J, the junction kept 6 bases outside the gene matches. The CDR3 totals 14 residues. This CDR3 is CASSSHDRGKPQHF. In DNA form, the CDR3 reads TGTGCCAGCAGCTCCCATGACAGGGGGAAGCCCCAGCATTTT.

This rearrangement joins TRBV18 to TRBJ1-5, with D uncertain. V shed 1 base and J shed 2 bases, with 6 bases lying between them. The CDR3 extends over 14 amino acids. Germline V gives CDR1 KGHSH, CDR2 LQKENI. CDR3: CASSPQGGNQPQHF. The CDR3 coding sequence is TGTGCCAGCTCACCACAGGGAGGCAATCAGCCCCAGCATTTT.

This chain links TRBV27 with TRBJ1-2, with 9 bases lining up with TRBD1. With V trimmed by 5 bases and J by 4 bases, 8 bases remained unmatched. Germline CDR1 is MNHEY and CDR2 is SMNVEV (reference sequence). The CDR3 runs to 15 residues. The CDR3: CASSPRQGGGYGYTF. For the CDR3, the DNA is TGTGCCAGCAGTCCTAGACAGGGGGGTGGCTATGGCTACACCTTC.

V is TRBV18 and J is TRBJ1-6, with 8 bases aligning to TRBD1. V lost 1 base and J lost 7; bases outside the gene matches: 3. The CDR3 sequence is 15 residues long. Germline lookup yields CDR1 KGHSH and CDR2 LQKENI. The CDR3 region has the DNA TGTGCCAGCTCACCACGGGGACAGGAGAATTCACCCCTCCACTTT. Residues: CASSPRGQENSPLHF.

The V gene is TRBV10-1, the J gene TRBJ1-6; 7 bases align to TRBD1. The CDR3 totals 14 residues. Trimming cost V 6 bases and J 8 bases; bases outside gene matches: 7. Germline V gives CDR1 WNHNN, CDR2 SYGVQD (reference sequence). The CDR3 DNA reads as TGCGCCAGCAGCACCGGGACAGACGATTCACCCCTCCACTTT. Amino acids: CASSTGTDDSPLHF.